This T cell receptor beta chain emerged from a study of a mutant IDH1 vaccine in newly diagnosed glioma (dated by TCRdb to 2020 to 2023). In the study overall: Patients were given eight vaccinations, in weeks 1, 3, 5, 7, 11, 15, 19 and 23, which matched visits V03 through V10. For exploratory analyses, approximately 23 treated patients had longitudinal TCRB deep sequencing done wherever samples were available. Vaccination started 4-6 weeks after radiotherapy alone, or was given together with temozolomide cycles in the groups whose treatment included chemotherapy. Of the approximately 29 treated patients, approximately 62% were male and around 40% were female, and a mean age of 40.4 years was recorded. Prior to enrollment, patients had been given standard therapy consisting of radiotherapy alone, temozolomide alone, or radiochemotherapy with temozolomide, with the combination given to most patients. Peripheral blood was drawn at six visits: V03 (baseline), V05, V07, V10, V12 and V13.

The investigation overall reported the following: Pseudoprogression seemed to be unrelated to changes in the top peripheral T cell clonotypes found by TCRB sequencing. Selection of PBMC samples for TCRB deep sequencing was based on availability. The authors stated that sample limitations prevented analyses of patient blood samples from being reproduced. Immune responses induced by the vaccine were seen in over 90% of patients across multiple MHC alleles.

Receptors were amplified or captured by the immunoSEQ multiplex PCR assay. Rearranged TCR beta chain sequences were amplified with the hsTCRB Kit following the manufacturer's protocol. An Illumina MiSeq was used to sequence the TCRB libraries. As for the original processing: The kit vendor's proprietary platform handled demultiplexing, trimming and gene mapping. What TCRdb holds here is the immuneACCESS table cut down to in-frame rearrangements. Part of the clones is not present; checked against another copy, under half of the missing clones reflect an unresolved V gene, and the others are unexplained. V, J and clone size are those of that table, while D and trimming were read from the DNA. The sample table contains roughly 74,000 clones; only one count was recorded for 70% to 90% of them. 2% to 2.5% of the sample belongs to the ten largest clones. This clone was seen more than once but under ten times. This clone's antigen is unknown. No much larger clone exists at a distance of one base, and base qualities are not known.

The label giving this sample's time point can be read as: week 23, last vaccination. A 20-mer mutant IDH1 peptide at 300 micrograms in Montanide made up each vaccine dose, which was injected subcutaneously together with topical imiquimod. The donors had newly diagnosed IDH1-mutant astrocytomas of WHO grade 3 or 4 that showed loss of nuclear ATRX. The samples were drawn from NOA16, a multicentre, single-arm, open-label phase I trial in Germany that tested a mutant IDH1 peptide vaccine in humans for the first time. Genomic DNA for TCRB sequencing was extracted from EDTA blood using the DNeasy Blood and Tissue Kit. The source of this sequence is a man aged 25-40 years with glioma. Some clones in this sample may be carry-over from other donors' samples. The starting material was PBMCs, obtained from a glioma patient whose treatment included an IDH1 peptide vaccine.

The DNA sequence follows: TGTGCCAGCAGCTTACGAGGAACAGTACCCTCTGGGGCCAACGTCCTGACTTTC. This codes for CASSLRGTVPSGANVLTF. The sequence is built from TRBV5-5 and TRBJ2-6, with no reliable assignment of the D segment. CDR1 and CDR2 were assigned from the germline V gene (reference sequence) as SGHKS and YYEKEE. The CDR3 contains 18 residues, cysteine and phenylalanine counted. Only the CDR3 DNA stays, 54 bases, in frame from base 1. The junction shows trimming of 2 bases on V and 0 bases on J, plus 15 bases between the germline ends.